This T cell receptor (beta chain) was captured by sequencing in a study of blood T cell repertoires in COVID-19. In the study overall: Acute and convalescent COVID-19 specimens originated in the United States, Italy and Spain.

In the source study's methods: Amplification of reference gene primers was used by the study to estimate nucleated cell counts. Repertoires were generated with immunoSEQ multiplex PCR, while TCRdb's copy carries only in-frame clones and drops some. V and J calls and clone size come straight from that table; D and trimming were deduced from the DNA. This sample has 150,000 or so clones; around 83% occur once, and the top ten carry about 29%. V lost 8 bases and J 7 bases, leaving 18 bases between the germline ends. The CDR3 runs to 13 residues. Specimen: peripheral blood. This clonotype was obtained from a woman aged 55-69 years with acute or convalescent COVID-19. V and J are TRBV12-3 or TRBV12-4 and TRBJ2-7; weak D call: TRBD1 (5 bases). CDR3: CASGAGSIGEQYF. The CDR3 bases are TGTGCCAGCGGGGCAGGGTCTATAGGGGAGCAGTACTTC.